One TCR beta chain is described in this entry. No antigen is known for it. This sample stems from a study of T cell responses to AZD1222 COVID-19 vaccine. CDR1 and CDR2 (germline): LNHDA, SQIVND (reference sequence). J gave up 2 bases and V 5 bases, and 11 bases lay outside the gene matches. The CDR3 sequence is 16 residues long. Profiling relied on immunoSEQ multiplex PCR, and the TCRdb table lists in-frame clones only, not all of them. The table includes 100,000 to 150,000 clones, over 90% detected once. Whole-study findings and limits: Sampling captured repertoires only after the peak T cell response.

Source: peripheral blood, taken on day 0 of AZD1222 vaccination. This TCR was sampled from an adult in good health. The V call is TRBV19, the J call TRBJ1-2; 7 nucleotides match TRBD1. CDR3 DNA: TGTGCCAGTAGTCCAATAGGGACAGAGACGAACTATGGCTACACCTTC. Protein: CASSPIGTETNYGYTF.